The rows below give T cell receptor beta chains drawn from one sample of a study of cytomegalovirus exposure and HLA in healthy donors. Here immunoSEQ multiplex PCR was the method, and the copy in TCRdb shows in-frame clones only, minus some. The repertoire has roughly 150,000 clones, approximately 83% of them found once; the top ten carry about 1.4%. Sequencing was performed on PBMCs. The receptor source for this set is a woman aged 18-29 years in good health and CMV-seronegative. CDR3s include the opening cysteine and the closing phenylalanine or tryptophan. Fields, in order: clone size, J gene, V gene, D gene, CDR3 DNA, CDR3 protein. D genes are given only for firm matches. Some rows mark clone size as missing; the rest say once, few, many or name a class of expanded clone.

clone_size: -; j_call: TRBJ1-2; v_call: TRBV27; d_call: -; cdr3_nt: TGTGCCAGCAGTCACCCACAGGGAATCGTTCCCTCTCACTTC; cdr3_aa: CASSHPQGIVPSHF
clone_size: -; j_call: TRBJ2-5; v_call: TRBV5-8; d_call: TRBD2; cdr3_nt: TGTGCCAGCAGCTTGGGACTAGCGGTAGTACAAGAGACCCAGTACTTC; cdr3_aa: CASSLGLAVVQETQYF
clone_size: once; j_call: TRBJ2-5; v_call: TRBV10-3; d_call: -; cdr3_nt: TGTGCCATCAGAGACAGCAACCAAGAGACCCAGTACTTC; cdr3_aa: CAIRDSNQETQYF
clone_size: -; j_call: TRBJ1-1; v_call: TRBV6-6; d_call: TRBD1; cdr3_nt: TGTGCCAGCAGTGCGGGACAGCTAGAAGCACACCGAGCTTTCTTT; cdr3_aa: CASSAGQLEAHRAFF
clone_size: -; j_call: TRBJ1-3; v_call: TRBV11-2; d_call: -; cdr3_nt: TGTGCCAGCAGCTTAGGTTTCAACTCTGGAAACACCATATATTTT; cdr3_aa: CASSLGFNSGNTIYF
clone_size: once; j_call: TRBJ1-5; v_call: TRBV10-3; d_call: -; cdr3_nt: TGTGCCATCAGTGAGTCGCAGGGGCTGGGACAGCCCCAGCATTTT; cdr3_aa: CAISESQGLGQPQHF
clone_size: -; j_call: TRBJ2-2; v_call: TRBV10-3; d_call: TRBD1; cdr3_nt: TGTGCCATCAGTCGGACAGGGGAGGCCGGGGAGCTGTTTTTT; cdr3_aa: CAISRTGEAGELFF
clone_size: -; j_call: TRBJ2-1; v_call: TRBV7-9; d_call: -; cdr3_nt: TGTTCCAGCATCTCCCCGAGGGATGAGCAGTTCTTC; cdr3_aa: CSSISPRDEQFF
clone_size: -; j_call: TRBJ2-1; v_call: TRBV5-1; d_call: TRBD1; cdr3_nt: TGCGCCAGCAGCACAGCCGGGACAGGTTACAATGAGCAGTTCTTC; cdr3_aa: CASSTAGTGYNEQFF
clone_size: once; j_call: TRBJ1-5; v_call: TRBV5-1; d_call: -; cdr3_nt: TGCGCCAGCAGCTTGGGGGGCATGCAGCCCCAGCATTTT; cdr3_aa: CASSLGGMQPQHF
clone_size: -; j_call: TRBJ2-6; v_call: TRBV5-1; d_call: TRBD1; cdr3_nt: TGCGCCAGCAGCCTCTCTCCAGGACAGGACTCTGGGGCCAACGTCCTGACTTTC; cdr3_aa: CASSLSPGQDSGANVLTF
clone_size: -; j_call: TRBJ1-3; v_call: TRBV28; d_call: -; cdr3_nt: TGTGCCAGCCTCAGGAACCCCTCTGGAAACACCATATATTTT; cdr3_aa: CASLRNPSGNTIYF
clone_size: -; j_call: TRBJ2-3; v_call: TRBV29-1; d_call: -; cdr3_nt: TGCAGCGTGATAGACAGGCTCACAGATACGCAGTATTTT; cdr3_aa: CSVIDRLTDTQYF
clone_size: -; j_call: TRBJ2-2; v_call: TRBV2; d_call: TRBD1; cdr3_nt: TGTGCCAGCAAGAGGGGGACAGGGACAACCGGGGAGCTGTTTTTT; cdr3_aa: CASKRGTGTTGELFF
clone_size: -; j_call: TRBJ1-1; v_call: TRBV7-3; d_call: -; cdr3_nt: TGTGCCAGCAGCTTAACCCCCGGCACTGAAGCTTTCTTT; cdr3_aa: CASSLTPGTEAFF
clone_size: -; j_call: TRBJ1-5; v_call: TRBV28; d_call: -; cdr3_nt: TGTGCCAGCTTGGTGGGAGGTAGCCGCCAGCCCCAGCATTTT; cdr3_aa: CASLVGGSRQPQHF
clone_size: -; j_call: TRBJ1-5; v_call: TRBV7-9; d_call: -; cdr3_nt: TGTGCCAGCAGCTTAGCAGGGGGAAGACAGCCCCAGCATTTT; cdr3_aa: CASSLAGGRQPQHF
clone_size: -; j_call: TRBJ2-6; v_call: TRBV2; d_call: TRBD1; cdr3_nt: TGTGCCAGCAGGGGGACAGGGGGCCCCTCTGGGGCCAACGTCCTGACTTTC; cdr3_aa: CASRGTGGPSGANVLTF
clone_size: -; j_call: TRBJ2-7; v_call: TRBV18; d_call: TRBD1; cdr3_nt: TGTGCCAGCTCCCGTAAGCAAGGACAGGGGGCTTCTAGGTACGAGCAGTACTTC; cdr3_aa: CASSRKQGQGASRYEQYF
clone_size: -; j_call: TRBJ2-1; v_call: TRBV5-1; d_call: TRBD1; cdr3_nt: TGCGCCAGCAGCTTGATCGGACAGGGCGGCAGCGAGCAGTTCTTC; cdr3_aa: CASSLIGQGGSEQFF
clone_size: -; j_call: TRBJ2-2; v_call: TRBV10-1; d_call: -; cdr3_nt: TGCGCCAGCTCGTTCGGGAGTTCCGTCGGGGAGCTGTTTTTT; cdr3_aa: CASSFGSSVGELFF
clone_size: -; j_call: TRBJ2-2; v_call: TRBV5-1; d_call: -; cdr3_nt: TGCGCCAGCAGCGAACAGGGTATGGCCGGGGAGCTGTTTTTT; cdr3_aa: CASSEQGMAGELFF
clone_size: -; j_call: TRBJ2-5; v_call: TRBV10-3; d_call: -; cdr3_nt: TGTGCCATCAGCGTAGACAACGAAGAGACCCAGTACTTC; cdr3_aa: CAISVDNEETQYF
clone_size: -; j_call: TRBJ1-2; v_call: TRBV5-1; d_call: TRBD1; cdr3_nt: TGCGCCAGCAGCTTGGCAGGGGGTAGCTATGGCTACACCTTC; cdr3_aa: CASSLAGGSYGYTF
clone_size: -; j_call: TRBJ2-7; v_call: TRBV2; d_call: -; cdr3_nt: TGTGCCAGCGCCAGTACCTACGAGCAGTACTTC; cdr3_aa: CASASTYEQYF
clone_size: -; j_call: TRBJ2-5; v_call: TRBV5-1; d_call: -; cdr3_nt: TGCGCCAGCAGCTTGTCTCCCCGGGTACAAGAGACCCAGTACTTC; cdr3_aa: CASSLSPRVQETQYF
clone_size: once; j_call: TRBJ1-5; v_call: TRBV19; d_call: -; cdr3_nt: TGTGCCAGTAAGTCTGGGCCCGGCAATCAGCCCCAGCATTTT; cdr3_aa: CASKSGPGNQPQHF
clone_size: -; j_call: TRBJ1-1; v_call: TRBV21-1; d_call: -; cdr3_nt: TGTGCCAGCTCCGGGGGGCCCCAACTCTACGTCACTGAAGCTTTCTTT; cdr3_aa: CASSGGPQLYVTEAFF
clone_size: few; j_call: TRBJ2-2; v_call: TRBV5-6; d_call: -; cdr3_nt: TGTGCCAGCAGCTTTATCGGGGAAGGGCCGGACACCGGGGAGCTGTTTTTT; cdr3_aa: CASSFIGEGPDTGELFF